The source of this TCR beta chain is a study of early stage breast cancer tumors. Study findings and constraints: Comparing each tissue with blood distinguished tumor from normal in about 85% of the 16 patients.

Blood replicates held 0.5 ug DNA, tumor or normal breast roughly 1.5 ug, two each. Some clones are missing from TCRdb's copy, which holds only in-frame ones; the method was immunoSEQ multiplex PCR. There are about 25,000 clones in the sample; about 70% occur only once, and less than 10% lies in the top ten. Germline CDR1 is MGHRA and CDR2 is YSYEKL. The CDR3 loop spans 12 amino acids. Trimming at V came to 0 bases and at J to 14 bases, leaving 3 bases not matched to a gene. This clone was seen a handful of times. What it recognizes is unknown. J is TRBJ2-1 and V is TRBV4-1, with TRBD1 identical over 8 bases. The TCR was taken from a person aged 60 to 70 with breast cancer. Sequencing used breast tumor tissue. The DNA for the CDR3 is TGCGCCAGCAGCCAAGAGGGGACAGGTGAGTTCTTC. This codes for CASSQEGTGEFF.